The 26 T cell receptor beta chains in this list originate from one sample, sequenced in a study of blood T cell repertoires in COVID-19. Sequenced by immunoSEQ multiplex PCR; TCRdb stores in-frame clones only, minus some. This repertoire shows hundreds of thousands of clones, 70% to 90% found once; its top ten account for 0.7%. Sequenced: peripheral blood. These TCRs come from a human donor in a cohort sampled during active COVID-19.

The V and J genes are TRBV9 and TRBJ1-6, with a possible D match to TRBD1 (5 bases). Germline CDR1 reads SGDLS; CDR2 reads YYNGEE. CDR3 length equals 12 residues. Trimming cost V 5 bases and J 11 bases, with 11 bases left between them. The CDR3 protein is CASSGGGTPLHF. CDR3 DNA: TGTGCCAGCAGTGGGGGGGGGACACCCCTCCACTTT.

Note on this clone: This same CDR3 is encoded by further DNA sequences in the sample. This chain connects TRBV7-8 to TRBJ2-7, with TRBD2 matching over 12 bases. This CDR3 has 15 residues. Germline loops: CDR1 SGHVS, CDR2 FQNEAQ. The ends lost 1 base at V and 2 bases at J; junction bases unmatched: 0. CDR3 sequence: CASSLGLAGAYEQYF. For the CDR3, the DNA is TGTGCCAGCAGCTTAGGACTAGCGGGGGCCTACGAGCAGTACTTC.

The V and J genes are TRBV28 and TRBJ2-7; 9 nucleotides match TRBD2. Germline CDR1 is MDHEN and CDR2 is SYDVKM. V lost 9 bases to trimming and J lost 2 bases; unmatched junction nucleotides: 11. CDR3 length equals 15 residues. The DNA for the CDR3 is TGTGCCAGTGCCGTAGCGGGAGAGAAGACCTACGAGCAGTACTTC. Translation gives CASAVAGEKTYEQYF.

In its sample, this clone was seen once. The chain couples TRBV19 to TRBJ1-1, with D possibly being TRBD1 (6 bases). This CDR3 is built from 14 residues. Germline V lookup: CDR1 LNHDA, CDR2 SQIVND (reference sequence). V was trimmed by 3 bases and J by 3 bases, leaving 11 bases between them. The CDR3 loop reads CASSMGSGDTEAFF. In DNA form, the CDR3 reads TGTGCCAGTAGTATGGGCTCAGGGGACACTGAAGCTTTCTTT.

This chain joins TRBV3-1 (or the pseudogene TRBV3-2) and TRBJ1-2, with TRBD1 matching over 8 bases. The CDR3 is made up of 12 amino acids. V gave up 4 bases and J gave up 8 bases; unmatched junction bases: 3. CDR1 and CDR2 from the germline V gene are LGHDT and YNNKEL (reference sequence). CDR3 protein: CASSPTGDGYTF. The CDR3 bases are TGTGCCAGCAGCCCGACAGGGGACGGCTACACCTTC.

This clone was detected only a few times. CDR3 nucleotide sequence: TGTGCCAGCAGCAACTCTTATGGCTACACCTTC. Amino acid sequence: CASSNSYGYTF. The rearrangement links TRBV9 to TRBJ1-2, with D unresolved. The CDR3 contains 11 residues. The V end lost 4 bases, the J end lost 5 bases, and 6 bases lay between the germline ends. Germline lookup yields CDR1 SGDLS and CDR2 YYNGEE.

The chain joins TRBV30 to TRBJ2-5; TRBD1 matches 10 bases. Trimming at V came to 3 bases and at J to 1 base, leaving 8 bases not matched to a gene. The CDR3 has 16 amino acids. Germline assignment: CDR1 GTSNPN and CDR2 SVGIG (reference sequence). The CDR3 region has the DNA TGTGCCTGGAGCCCGGGACAGGGGACCCCCCAAGAGACCCAGTACTTC. This gives the protein CAWSPGQGTPQETQYF.

CDR3 sequence reads: CASSPDRLSYTF. The DNA of the CDR3 is TGTGCCAGCAGTCCGGACAGATTGAGCTACACCTTC. The V call is TRBV12-3 or TRBV12-4, the J call TRBJ1-2; tentative D call: TRBD1 (6 bases). Trimming shortened V by 5 bases and J by 9 bases, and 13 bases separated the two germline ends. This CDR3 has 12 amino acids.

The V gene is TRBV27, the J gene TRBJ2-1; TRBD2 matches 13 bases. The ends lost 5 bases at V and 2 bases at J; junction bases unmatched: 6. Germline lookup yields CDR1 MNHEY and CDR2 SMNVEV (reference sequence). The CDR3 consists of 17 residues. Here the CDR3 DNA reads TGTGCCAGCAGTCCCCGACTAGCGGGAGGAACCTACAATGAGCAGTTCTTC. Its translation: CASSPRLAGGTYNEQFF.

This clone appeared once. The rearrangement links TRBV7-3 to TRBJ1-2, with a tentative D call TRBD1 (5 bases). Trimming stripped 2 bases from V and 8 bases from J, with 12 bases between. Germline loops: CDR1 SGHTA, CDR2 FQGTGA. This CDR3 is 13 amino acids long. CDR3 sequence reads: CASSLGTGVGYTF. DNA for the CDR3: TGTGCCAGCAGCTTAGGGACGGGAGTAGGCTACACCTTC.

J is TRBJ1-5 and V is TRBV19; possible D gene TRBD1, 5 bases. CDR1 and CDR2 from the germline V gene are LNHDA and SQIVND (reference sequence). This CDR3 region has 16 residues. Trimming stripped 3 bases from V and 1 base from J, with 13 bases between. CDR3 protein: CASSIGQGRSNQPQHF. For the CDR3, the DNA is TGTGCCAGTAGTATCGGGCAGGGAAGGAGCAATCAGCCCCAGCATTTT.

This sequence joins TRBV7-3 and TRBJ2-1; D is unresolved. V was pared by 4 bases and J by 9 bases, with 13 bases between. The CDR3 contains 13 residues. Germline assignment: CDR1 SGHTA and CDR2 FQGTGA. DNA for the CDR3: TGTGCCAGCAGCTCAACCCCCCACGGTGAGCAGTTCTTC. Protein: CASSSTPHGEQFF.

The chain recombines TRBV28 with TRBJ2-5; 12 nucleotides agree with TRBD2. Trimming cost V 3 bases and J 5 bases; bases outside gene matches: 4. This CDR3 has 15 residues. CDR1 and CDR2 from the germline V gene are MDHEN and SYDVKM. CDR3: CASSFGLAGLETQYF. In nucleotides, the CDR3 is TGTGCCAGCAGTTTCGGACTAGCGGGATTGGAGACCCAGTACTTC.

The chain has TRBV5-1 and TRBJ2-3, with D tentatively TRBD2 (5 bases). V lost 5 bases and J lost 0, with 13 bases in between. Germline-derived CDR1 and CDR2 are SGHRS and YFSETQ. This CDR3 comprises 15 residues. The CDR3 here is CASRRGIPSTDTQYF. In nucleotides, the CDR3 is TGCGCCAGCAGAAGAGGGATCCCTAGCACAGATACGCAGTATTTT.

This clone turned up a few times. The CDR3 spells CASSYRDSEAFF. Written as DNA, the CDR3 is TGTGCCAGCAGTTACAGGGACAGTGAAGCTTTCTTT. The chain carries TRBV6-5 and TRBJ1-1; 7 nucleotides agree with TRBD1. This CDR3 spans 12 amino acids. Germline trimming cut 2 bases from V and 7 bases from J; bases unmatched to any gene: 1. CDR1 is MNHEY, CDR2 SVGAGI, per germline.

This clone was observed a single time. The CDR3 spells CATSRGTYENYGYTF. In nucleotides, the CDR3 is TGTGCCACCAGCAGAGGCACGTATGAGAACTATGGCTACACCTTC. This chain uses TRBV15 with TRBJ1-2, with D hard to call. Germline-derived CDR1 and CDR2 are LNHNV and YYDKDF (reference sequence). Trimming shortened V by 1 base and J by 2 bases, and 11 bases separated the two germline ends. The CDR3 is 15 residues long.

The chain has TRBV3-1 (or the pseudogene TRBV3-2) and TRBJ1-4, with 8 bases lining up with TRBD1. Germline CDR1 LGHDT, CDR2 YNNKEL (reference sequence). CDR3 length: 14 residues. The J segment lost 7 bases and the V segment lost 2 bases, leaving 3 bases of the junction unmatched. The CDR3 region has the DNA TGTGCCAGCAGCCAACACGACAGGGGTGAAAAACTGTTTTTT. Its protein product is CASSQHDRGEKLFF.

V gene TRBV5-3 combines with J gene TRBJ1-5; D possibly corresponds to TRBD1 (6 bases). TRBV5-3 is marked as an open reading frame, function uncertain. The CDR3 runs to 15 residues. V was pared by 2 bases and J by 0 bases, with 9 bases between. For the CDR3, the DNA is TGTGCCAGAAGCTTATCAGGGGTTAGCAATCAGCCCCAGCATTTT. Encoded protein: CARSLSGVSNQPQHF.

This chain joins TRBV9 and TRBJ2-7, with a tentative D call TRBD1 (7 bases). Per germline, CDR1 SGDLS and CDR2 YYNGEE. CDR3 size: 19 residues. The V gene lost 3 bases and the J gene lost 0 bases, with 25 bases spanning the gap. CDR3 in DNA: TGTGCCAGCAGCGAGGGGAAGACACCGCAGGGGGGCCGCTCCTACGAGCAGTACTTC. Translated, it gives CASSEGKTPQGGRSYEQYF.

The rearrangement links TRBV5-1 to TRBJ2-7, with TRBD1 identical over 7 bases. The trim removed 3 bases at V and 4 bases at J, leaving 7 bases unmatched. The CDR3 spans 14 residues. Germline values: CDR1 SGHRS, CDR2 YFSETQ. CDR3 sequence: CASSSDRVGYEQYF. In DNA, the CDR3 is TGCGCCAGCAGCTCTGACAGGGTCGGTTACGAGCAGTACTTC.

The rearrangement uses TRBV7-8 and TRBJ1-4; TRBD1 aligns across 7 bases. This CDR3 is built from 14 residues. Unmatched junction bases numbered 9, after V lost 7 bases and J lost 7 bases. Germline CDR1 reads SGHVS; CDR2 reads FQNEAQ. DNA for the CDR3: TGTGCCAGCACCCCGCGCAGGGGGGCTGAAAAACTGTTTTTT. Translating gives CASTPRRGAEKLFF. Using reference TRBV7-8 and TRBJ1-4 for the parts outside the CDR3, the full variable domain is GAGVSQSPRYKVAKRGQDVALRCDPISGHVSLFWYQQALGQGPEFLTYFQNEAQLDKSGLPSDRFFAERPEGSVSTLKIQRTQQEDSAVYLCASTPRRGAEKLFFGSGTQLSVL.

V usage is TRBV18 and J usage is TRBJ2-7, with 8 bases lining up with TRBD1. The CDR3 length is 14 residues. Trimming removed 4 bases from V and 5 bases from J; junction bases left unmatched: 7. CDR1 is KGHSH, CDR2 LQKENI, per germline. CDR3 amino acids: CASSQRQGTHEQYF. The CDR3 region has the DNA TGTGCCAGCTCACAAAGACAGGGGACCCACGAGCAGTACTTC. The variable domain in full, with the rest retrieved from reference TRBV18 and TRBJ2-7, is NAGVMQNPRHLVRRRGQEARLRCSPMKGHSHVYWYRQLPEEGLKFMVYLQKENIIDESGMPKERFSAEFPKEGPSILRIQQVVRGDSAAYFCASSQRQGTHEQYFGPGTRLTVT.

The gene calls are TRBV28 and TRBJ1-2; 7 nucleotides line up with TRBD1. CDR1 MDHEN and CDR2 SYDVKM come from the germline V gene. J gave up 3 bases and V 4 bases, and 17 bases lay outside the gene matches. There are 18 residues in the CDR3. The DNA for the CDR3 is TGTGCCAGCAGTTGGAACCGACAGGGTAGGGTCCTTGACTATGGCTACACCTTC. Protein: CASSWNRQGRVLDYGYTF.

CDR3 in DNA: TGTGCCAGTAGCTTGGGATCCGGGGTTGGGGAGCAGTACTTC. This encodes CASSLGSGVGEQYF. The chain uses TRBV19 and TRBJ2-7; D possibly corresponds to TRBD2 (5 bases). Trimming removed 6 bases at V and 7 bases at J, with 19 bases between. The CDR3 spans 14 residues. Germline V gene sequence: CDR1 LNHDA, CDR2 SQIVND (reference sequence).

The CDR3 sequence is CASSPGQGKYEQYF. The CDR3 DNA follows: TGTGCCAGCAGTCCCGGACAGGGAAAATACGAGCAGTACTTC. The rearrangement links TRBV2 to TRBJ2-7; 8 nucleotides match TRBD1. The germline V gene has CDR1 SNHLY and CDR2 FYNNEI. Trimming at V came to 5 bases and at J to 4 bases, leaving 7 bases not matched to a gene. The CDR3 is 14 amino acids. The variable domain in full, with the rest retrieved from reference TRBV2 and TRBJ2-7, is EPEVTQTPSHQVTQMGQEVILRCVPISNHLYFYWYRQILGQKVEFLVSFYNNEISEKSEIFDDQFSVERPDGSNFTLKIRSTKLEDSAMYFCASSPGQGKYEQYFGPGTRLTVT.

This chain joins TRBV19 and TRBJ1-1; D not resolved. The germline V and J ends were trimmed by 1 base and 4 bases, with 16 bases remaining between them. Germline V gene sequence: CDR1 LNHDA, CDR2 SQIVND (reference sequence). This CDR3 is 16 amino acids long. The CDR3 sequence is CASSIVGGLGGTEAFF. CDR3 nucleotide sequence: TGTGCCAGTAGTATAGTTGGTGGACTCGGAGGCACTGAAGCTTTCTTT. Based on the CDR3 plus reference TRBV19 and TRBJ1-1, the full variable domain is DGGITQSPKYLFRKEGQNVTLSCEQNLNHDAMYWYRQDPGQGLRLIYYSQIVNDFQKGDIAEGYSVSREKKESFPLTVTSAQKNPTAFYLCASSIVGGLGGTEAFFGQGTRLTVV.